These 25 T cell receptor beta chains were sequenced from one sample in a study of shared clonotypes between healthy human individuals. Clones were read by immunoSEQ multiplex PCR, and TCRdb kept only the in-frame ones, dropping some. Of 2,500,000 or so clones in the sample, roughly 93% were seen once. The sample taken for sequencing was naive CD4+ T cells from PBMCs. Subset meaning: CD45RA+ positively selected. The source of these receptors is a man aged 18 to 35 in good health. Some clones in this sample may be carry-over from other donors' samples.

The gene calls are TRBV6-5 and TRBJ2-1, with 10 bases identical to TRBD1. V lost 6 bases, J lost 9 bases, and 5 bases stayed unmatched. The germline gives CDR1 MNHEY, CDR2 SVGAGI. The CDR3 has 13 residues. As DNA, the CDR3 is TGTGCCAGCAGCCGGACAGGGGGAGGTGAGCAGTTCTTC. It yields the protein CASSRTGGGEQFF.

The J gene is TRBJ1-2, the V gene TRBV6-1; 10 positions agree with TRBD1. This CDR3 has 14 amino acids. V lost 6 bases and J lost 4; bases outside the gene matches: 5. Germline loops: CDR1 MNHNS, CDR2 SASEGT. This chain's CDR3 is CASRRQGAAYGYTF. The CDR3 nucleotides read TGTGCCAGCAGAAGACAGGGGGCGGCCTATGGCTACACCTTC.

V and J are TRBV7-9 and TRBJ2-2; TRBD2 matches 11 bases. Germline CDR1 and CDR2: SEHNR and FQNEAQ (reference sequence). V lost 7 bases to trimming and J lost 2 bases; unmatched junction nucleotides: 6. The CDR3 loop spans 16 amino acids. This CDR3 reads CASKSGLAGNTGELFF. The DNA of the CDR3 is TGTGCCAGCAAATCAGGACTAGCGGGCAACACCGGGGAGCTGTTTTTT.

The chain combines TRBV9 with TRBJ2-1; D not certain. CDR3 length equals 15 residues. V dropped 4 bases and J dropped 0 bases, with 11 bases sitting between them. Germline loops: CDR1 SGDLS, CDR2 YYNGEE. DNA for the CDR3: TGTGCCAGCAGCCCCGTGACCGCCTCCTACAATGAGCAGTTCTTC. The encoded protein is CASSPVTASYNEQFF.

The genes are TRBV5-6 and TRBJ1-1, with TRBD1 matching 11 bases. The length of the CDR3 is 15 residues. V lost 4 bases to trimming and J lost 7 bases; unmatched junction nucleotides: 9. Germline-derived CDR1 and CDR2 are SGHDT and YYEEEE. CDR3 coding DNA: TGTGCCAGCAGCAGCCTGGGACAGGGGGGGGTTGAAGCTTTCTTT. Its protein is CASSSLGQGGVEAFF.

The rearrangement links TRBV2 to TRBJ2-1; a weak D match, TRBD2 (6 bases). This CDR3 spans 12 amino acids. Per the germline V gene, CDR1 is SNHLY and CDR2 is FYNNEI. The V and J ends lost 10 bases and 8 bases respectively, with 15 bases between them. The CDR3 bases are TGTGCCATCGATACTAGCTTCGATGAGCAGTTCTTC. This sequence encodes CAIDTSFDEQFF.

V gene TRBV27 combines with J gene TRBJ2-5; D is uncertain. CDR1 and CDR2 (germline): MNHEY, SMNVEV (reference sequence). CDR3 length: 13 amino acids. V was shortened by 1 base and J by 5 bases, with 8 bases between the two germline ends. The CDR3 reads CASSLWPWETQYF. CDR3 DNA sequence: TGTGCCAGCAGTTTATGGCCGTGGGAGACCCAGTACTTC.

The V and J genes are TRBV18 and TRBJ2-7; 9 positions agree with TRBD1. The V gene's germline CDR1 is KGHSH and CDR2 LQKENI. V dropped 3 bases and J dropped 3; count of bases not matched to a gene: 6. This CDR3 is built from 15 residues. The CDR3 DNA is TGTGCCAGCTCACCGGACAGGGGAGGGGTCTACGAGCAGTACTTC. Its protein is CASSPDRGGVYEQYF.

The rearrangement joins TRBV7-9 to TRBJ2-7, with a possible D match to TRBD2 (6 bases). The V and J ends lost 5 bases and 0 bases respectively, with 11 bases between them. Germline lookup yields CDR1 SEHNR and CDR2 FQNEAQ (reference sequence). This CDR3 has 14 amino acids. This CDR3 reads CASSIGGASYEQYF. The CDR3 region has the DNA TGTGCCAGCAGCATAGGAGGGGCCTCCTACGAGCAGTACTTC. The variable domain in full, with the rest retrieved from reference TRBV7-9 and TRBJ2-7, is DTGVSQNPRHKITKRGQNVTFRCDPISEHNRLYWYRQTLGQGPEFLTYFQNEAQLEKSRLLSDRFSAERPKGSFSTLEIQRTEQGDSAMYLCASSIGGASYEQYFGPGTRLTVT.

Here the CDR3 reads CASSSLSGSEQYF. The CDR3 DNA is TGTGCCAGCAGCTCACTTAGCGGGAGCGAGCAGTACTTC. This rearrangement joins TRBV7-3 to TRBJ2-7; TRBD2 matches 9 bases. Losses at the gene ends were 4 bases for V and 6 bases for J; bases not matched to a gene: 4. The CDR3 has 13 residues. Germline CDR1 SGHTA, CDR2 FQGTGA. Full variable domain (rest looked up from reference TRBV7-3 and TRBJ2-7): GAGVSQTPSNKVTEKGKYVELRCDPISGHTALYWYRQSLGQGPEFLIYFQGTGAADDSGLPNDRFFAVRPEGSVSTLKIQRTERGDSAVYLCASSSLSGSEQYFGPGTRLTVT.

The CDR3 sequence: CASSMPGETYSNQPQHF. As DNA, the CDR3 is TGTGCCAGTAGTATGCCAGGGGAGACCTATAGCAATCAGCCCCAGCATTTT. The chain carries TRBV19 and TRBJ1-5, with D possibly being TRBD1 (6 bases). The germline V gene has CDR1 LNHDA and CDR2 SQIVND (reference sequence). Trimming removed 3 bases from V and 0 bases from J, with 15 bases in between. The CDR3 has 17 amino acids.

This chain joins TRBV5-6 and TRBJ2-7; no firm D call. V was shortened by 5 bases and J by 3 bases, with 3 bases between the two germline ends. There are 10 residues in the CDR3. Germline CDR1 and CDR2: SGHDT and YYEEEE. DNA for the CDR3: TGTGCCAGCAGGAGCTACGAGCAGTACTTC. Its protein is CASRSYEQYF.

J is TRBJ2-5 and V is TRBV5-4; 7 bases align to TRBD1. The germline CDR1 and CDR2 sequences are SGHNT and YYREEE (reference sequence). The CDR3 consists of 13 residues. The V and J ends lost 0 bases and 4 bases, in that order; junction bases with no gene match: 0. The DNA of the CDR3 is TGTGCCAGCAGCTTGGAGGGGGCAGAGACCCAGTACTTC. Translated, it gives CASSLEGAETQYF.

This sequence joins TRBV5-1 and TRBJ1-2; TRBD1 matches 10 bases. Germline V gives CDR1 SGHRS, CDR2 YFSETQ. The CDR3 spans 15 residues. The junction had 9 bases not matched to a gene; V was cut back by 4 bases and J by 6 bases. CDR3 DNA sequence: TGCGCCAGCAGCCGGGGACAGGGGACGGTGGATGGCTACACCTTC. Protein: CASSRGQGTVDGYTF.

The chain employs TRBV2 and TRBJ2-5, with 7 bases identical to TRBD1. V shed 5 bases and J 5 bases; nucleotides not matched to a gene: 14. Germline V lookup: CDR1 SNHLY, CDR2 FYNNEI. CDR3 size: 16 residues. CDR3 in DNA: TGTGCCAGCAGTTTAGCCCTGACAGGGCCCCAGGAGACCCAGTACTTC. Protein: CASSLALTGPQETQYF.

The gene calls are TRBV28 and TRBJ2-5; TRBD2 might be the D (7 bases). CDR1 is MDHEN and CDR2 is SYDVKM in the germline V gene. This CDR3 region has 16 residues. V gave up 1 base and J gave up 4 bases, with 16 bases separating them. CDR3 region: CASSLFGQGRGETQYF. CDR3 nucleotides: TGTGCCAGCAGTTTATTCGGCCAGGGGAGGGGAGAGACCCAGTACTTC.

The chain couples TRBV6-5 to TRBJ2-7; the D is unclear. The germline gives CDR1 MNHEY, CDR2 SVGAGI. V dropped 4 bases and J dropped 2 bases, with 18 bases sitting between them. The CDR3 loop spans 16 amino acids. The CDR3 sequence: CASSFSPSNRTYEQYF. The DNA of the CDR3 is TGTGCCAGCAGTTTTTCCCCCTCAAATAGGACCTACGAGCAGTACTTC.

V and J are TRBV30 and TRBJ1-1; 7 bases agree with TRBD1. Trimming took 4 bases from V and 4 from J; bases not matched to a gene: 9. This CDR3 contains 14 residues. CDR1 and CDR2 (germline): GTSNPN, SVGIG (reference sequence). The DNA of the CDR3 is TGTGCCTGGACCAGACAGGGTCTTGGCACTGAAGCTTTCTTT. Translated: CAWTRQGLGTEAFF.

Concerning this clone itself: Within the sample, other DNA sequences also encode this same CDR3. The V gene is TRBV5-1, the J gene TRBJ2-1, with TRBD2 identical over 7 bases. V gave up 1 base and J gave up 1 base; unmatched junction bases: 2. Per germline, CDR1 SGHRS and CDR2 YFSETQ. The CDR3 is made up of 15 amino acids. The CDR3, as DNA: TGCGCCAGCAGCTTGAGAGCGGGATCCTACAATGAGCAGTTCTTC. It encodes CASSLRAGSYNEQFF. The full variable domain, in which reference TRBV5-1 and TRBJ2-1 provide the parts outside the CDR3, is KAGVTQTPRYLIKTRGQQVTLSCSPISGHRSVSWYQQTPGQGLQFLFEYFSETQRNKGNFPGRFSGRQFSNSRSEMNVSTLELGDSALYLCASSLRAGSYNEQFFGPGTRLTVL.

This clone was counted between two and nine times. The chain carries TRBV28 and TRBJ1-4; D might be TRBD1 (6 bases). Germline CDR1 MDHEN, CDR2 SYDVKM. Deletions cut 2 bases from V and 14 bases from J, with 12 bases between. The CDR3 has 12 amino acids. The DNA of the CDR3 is TGTGCCAGCAGTTTAAGATCGGGACATCTGTTTTTT. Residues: CASSLRSGHLFF.

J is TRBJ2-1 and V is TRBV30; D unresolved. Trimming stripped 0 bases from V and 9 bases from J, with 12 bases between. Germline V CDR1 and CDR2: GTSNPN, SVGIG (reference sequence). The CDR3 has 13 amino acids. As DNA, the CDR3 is TGTGCCTGGAGTGTTTCGGTTATTGGTGAGCAGTTCTTC. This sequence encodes CAWSVSVIGEQFF.

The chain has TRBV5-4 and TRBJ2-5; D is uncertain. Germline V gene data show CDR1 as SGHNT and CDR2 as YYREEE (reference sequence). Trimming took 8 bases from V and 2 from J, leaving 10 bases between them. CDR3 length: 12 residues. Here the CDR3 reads CASAIGQETQYF. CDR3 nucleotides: TGTGCCAGTGCGATCGGGCAAGAGACCCAGTACTTC.

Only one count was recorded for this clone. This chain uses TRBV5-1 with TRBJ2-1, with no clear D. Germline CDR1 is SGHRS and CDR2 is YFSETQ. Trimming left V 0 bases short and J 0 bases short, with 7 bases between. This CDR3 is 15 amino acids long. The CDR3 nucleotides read TGCGCCAGCAGCTTGGTCTCTGCCTCCTACAATGAGCAGTTCTTC. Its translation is CASSLVSASYNEQFF.

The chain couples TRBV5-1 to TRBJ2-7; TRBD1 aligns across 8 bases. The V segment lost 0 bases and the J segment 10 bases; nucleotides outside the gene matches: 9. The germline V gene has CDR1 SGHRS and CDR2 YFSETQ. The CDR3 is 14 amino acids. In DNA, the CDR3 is TGCGCCAGCAGCTTGGGTCAGGGGGCGCTTGCACAGTACTTC. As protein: CASSLGQGALAQYF.

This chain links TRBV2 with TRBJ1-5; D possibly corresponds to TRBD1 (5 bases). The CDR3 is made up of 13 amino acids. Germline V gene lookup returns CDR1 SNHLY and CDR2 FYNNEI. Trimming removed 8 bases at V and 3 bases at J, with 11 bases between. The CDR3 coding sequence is TGTGCCAGCGGGTCGGACAACAATCAGCCCCAGCATTTT. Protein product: CASGSDNNQPQHF. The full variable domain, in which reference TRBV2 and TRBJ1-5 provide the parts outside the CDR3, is EPEVTQTPSHQVTQMGQEVILRCVPISNHLYFYWYRQILGQKVEFLVSFYNNEISEKSEIFDDQFSVERPDGSNFTLKIRSTKLEDSAMYFCASGSDNNQPQHFGDGTRLSIL.